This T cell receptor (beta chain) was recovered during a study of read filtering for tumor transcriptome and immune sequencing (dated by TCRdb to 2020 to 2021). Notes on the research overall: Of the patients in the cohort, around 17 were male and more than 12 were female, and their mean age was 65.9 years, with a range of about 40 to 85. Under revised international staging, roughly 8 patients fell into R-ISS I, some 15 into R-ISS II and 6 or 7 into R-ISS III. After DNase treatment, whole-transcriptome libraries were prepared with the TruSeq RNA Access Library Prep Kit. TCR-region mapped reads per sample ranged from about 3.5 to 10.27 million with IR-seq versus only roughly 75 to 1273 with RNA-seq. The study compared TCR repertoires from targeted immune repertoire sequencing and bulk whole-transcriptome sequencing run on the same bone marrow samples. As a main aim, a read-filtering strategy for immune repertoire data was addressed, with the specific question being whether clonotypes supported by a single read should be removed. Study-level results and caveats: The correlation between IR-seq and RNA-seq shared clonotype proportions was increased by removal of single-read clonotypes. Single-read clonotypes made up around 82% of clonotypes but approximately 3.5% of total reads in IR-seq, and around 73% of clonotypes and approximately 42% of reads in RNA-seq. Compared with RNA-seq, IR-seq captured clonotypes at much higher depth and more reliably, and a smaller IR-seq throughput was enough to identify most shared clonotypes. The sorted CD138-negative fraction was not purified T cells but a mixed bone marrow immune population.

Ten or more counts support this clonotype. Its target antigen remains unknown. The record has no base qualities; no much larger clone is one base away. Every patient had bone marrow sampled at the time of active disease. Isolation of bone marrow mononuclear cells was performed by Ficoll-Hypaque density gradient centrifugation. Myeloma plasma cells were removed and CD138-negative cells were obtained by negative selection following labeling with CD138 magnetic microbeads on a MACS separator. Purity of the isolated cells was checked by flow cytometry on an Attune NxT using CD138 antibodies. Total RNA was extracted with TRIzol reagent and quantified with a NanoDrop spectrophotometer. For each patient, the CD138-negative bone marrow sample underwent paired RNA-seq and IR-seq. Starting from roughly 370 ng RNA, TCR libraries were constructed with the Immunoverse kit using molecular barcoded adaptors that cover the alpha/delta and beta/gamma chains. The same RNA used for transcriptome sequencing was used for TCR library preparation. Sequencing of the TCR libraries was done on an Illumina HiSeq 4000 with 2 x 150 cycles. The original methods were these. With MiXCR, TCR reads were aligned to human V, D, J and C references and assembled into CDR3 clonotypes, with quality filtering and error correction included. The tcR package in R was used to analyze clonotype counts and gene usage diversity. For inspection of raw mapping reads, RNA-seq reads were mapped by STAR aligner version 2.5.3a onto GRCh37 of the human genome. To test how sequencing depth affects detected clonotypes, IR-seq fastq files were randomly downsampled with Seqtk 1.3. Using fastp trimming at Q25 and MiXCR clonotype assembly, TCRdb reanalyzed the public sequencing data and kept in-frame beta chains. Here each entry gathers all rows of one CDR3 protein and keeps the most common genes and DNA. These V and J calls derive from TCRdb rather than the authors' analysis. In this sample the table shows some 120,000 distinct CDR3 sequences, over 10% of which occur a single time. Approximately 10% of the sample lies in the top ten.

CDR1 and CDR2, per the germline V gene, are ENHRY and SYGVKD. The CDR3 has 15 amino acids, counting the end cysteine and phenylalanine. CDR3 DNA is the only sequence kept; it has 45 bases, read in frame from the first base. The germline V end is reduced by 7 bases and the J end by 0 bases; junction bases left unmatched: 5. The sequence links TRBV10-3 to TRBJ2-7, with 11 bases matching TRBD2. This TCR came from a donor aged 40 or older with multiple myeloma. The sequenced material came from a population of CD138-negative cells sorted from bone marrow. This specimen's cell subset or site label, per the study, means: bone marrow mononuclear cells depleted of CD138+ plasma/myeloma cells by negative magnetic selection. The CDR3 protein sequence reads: CAITTSGASSYEQYF. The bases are TGTGCCATCACGACTAGCGGGGCTAGCTCCTACGAGCAGTACTTC.